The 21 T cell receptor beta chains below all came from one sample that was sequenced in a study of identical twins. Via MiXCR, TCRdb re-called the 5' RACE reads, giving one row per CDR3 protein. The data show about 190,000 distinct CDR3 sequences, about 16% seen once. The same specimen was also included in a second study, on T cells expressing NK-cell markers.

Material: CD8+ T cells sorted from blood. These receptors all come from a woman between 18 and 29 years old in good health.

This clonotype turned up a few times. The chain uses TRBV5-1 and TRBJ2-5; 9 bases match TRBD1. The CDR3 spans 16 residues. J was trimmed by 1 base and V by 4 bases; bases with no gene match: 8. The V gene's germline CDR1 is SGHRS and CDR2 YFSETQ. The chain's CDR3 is CASSDGTGTPQETQYF. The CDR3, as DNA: TGCGCCAGCAGCGATGGGACAGGGACACCCCAAGAGACCCAGTACTTC.

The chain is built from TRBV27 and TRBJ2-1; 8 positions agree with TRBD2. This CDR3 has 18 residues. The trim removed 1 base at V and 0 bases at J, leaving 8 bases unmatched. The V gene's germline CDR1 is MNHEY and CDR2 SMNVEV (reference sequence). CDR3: CASSLLAERGSSYNEQFF. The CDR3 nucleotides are TGTGCCAGCAGTTTATTAGCCGAGCGGGGGAGCTCCTACAATGAGCAGTTCTTC.

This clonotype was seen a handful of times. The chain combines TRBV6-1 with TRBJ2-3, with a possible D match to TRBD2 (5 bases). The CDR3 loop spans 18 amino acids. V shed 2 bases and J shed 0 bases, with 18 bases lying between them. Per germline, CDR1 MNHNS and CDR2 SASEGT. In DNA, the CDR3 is TGTGCCAGCAGTGAATCCTGGAATGAGCGGATGAGCACAGATACGCAGTATTTT. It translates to CASSESWNERMSTDTQYF.

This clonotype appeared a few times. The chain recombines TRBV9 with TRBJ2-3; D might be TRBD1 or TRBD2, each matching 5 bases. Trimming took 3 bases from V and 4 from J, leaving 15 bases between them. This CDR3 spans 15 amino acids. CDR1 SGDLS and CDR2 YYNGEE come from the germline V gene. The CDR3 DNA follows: TGTGCCAGCAGCGACTTTTGGGGGTCGGCAGATACGCAGTATTTT. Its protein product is CASSDFWGSADTQYF.

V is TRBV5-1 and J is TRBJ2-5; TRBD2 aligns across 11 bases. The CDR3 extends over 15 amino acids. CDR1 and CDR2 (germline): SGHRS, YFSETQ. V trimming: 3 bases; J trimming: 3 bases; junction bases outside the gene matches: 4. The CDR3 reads CASSSGTSGEETQYF. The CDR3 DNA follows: TGCGCCAGCAGCTCCGGGACTAGCGGTGAAGAGACCCAGTACTTC.

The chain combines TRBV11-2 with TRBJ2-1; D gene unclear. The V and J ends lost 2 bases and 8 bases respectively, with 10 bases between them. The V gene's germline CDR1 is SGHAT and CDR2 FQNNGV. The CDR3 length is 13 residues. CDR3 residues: CASSLSNTDEQFF. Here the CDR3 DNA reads TGTGCCAGCAGCTTAAGTAACACGGATGAGCAGTTCTTC.

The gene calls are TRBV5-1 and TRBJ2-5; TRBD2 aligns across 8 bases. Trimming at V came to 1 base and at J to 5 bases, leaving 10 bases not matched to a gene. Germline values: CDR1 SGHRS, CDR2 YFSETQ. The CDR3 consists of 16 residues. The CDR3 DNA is TGCGCCAGCAGCTTGAGGTCCCGGGGGGGCCTCGAGACCCAGTACTTC. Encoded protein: CASSLRSRGGLETQYF. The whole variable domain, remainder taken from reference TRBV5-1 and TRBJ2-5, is KAGVTQTPRYLIKTRGQQVTLSCSPISGHRSVSWYQQTPGQGLQFLFEYFSETQRNKGNFPGRFSGRQFSNSRSEMNVSTLELGDSALYLCASSLRSRGGLETQYFGPGTRLLVL.

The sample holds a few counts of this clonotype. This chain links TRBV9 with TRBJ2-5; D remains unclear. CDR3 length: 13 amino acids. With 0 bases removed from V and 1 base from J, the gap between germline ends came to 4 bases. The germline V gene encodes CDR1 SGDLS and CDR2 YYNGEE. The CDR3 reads CASSVDSQETQYF. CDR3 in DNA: TGTGCCAGCAGCGTAGACTCCCAAGAGACCCAGTACTTC.

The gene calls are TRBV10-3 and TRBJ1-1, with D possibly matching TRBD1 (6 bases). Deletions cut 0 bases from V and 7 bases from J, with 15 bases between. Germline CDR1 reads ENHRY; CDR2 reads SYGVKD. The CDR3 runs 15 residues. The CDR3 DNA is TGTGCCATCAGTGAGTCGACTGGACAGTCTAGTGAAGCTTTCTTT. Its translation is CAISESTGQSSEAFF.

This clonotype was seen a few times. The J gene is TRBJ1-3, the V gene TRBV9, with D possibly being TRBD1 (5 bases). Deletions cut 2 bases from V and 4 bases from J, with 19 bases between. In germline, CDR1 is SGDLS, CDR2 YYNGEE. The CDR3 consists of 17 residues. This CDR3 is CASSVTGTSGRGNTIYF. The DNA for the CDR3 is TGTGCCAGCAGCGTCACCGGGACTTCAGGGCGAGGAAACACCATATATTTT.

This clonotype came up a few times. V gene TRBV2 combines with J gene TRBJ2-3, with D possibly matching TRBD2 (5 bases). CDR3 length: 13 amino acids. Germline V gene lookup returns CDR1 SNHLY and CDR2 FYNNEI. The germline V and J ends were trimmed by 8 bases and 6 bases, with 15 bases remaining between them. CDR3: CASGGSTHDTQYF. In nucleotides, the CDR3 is TGTGCCAGCGGCGGGTCAACTCACGATACGCAGTATTTT. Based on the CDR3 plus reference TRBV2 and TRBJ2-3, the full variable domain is EPEVTQTPSHQVTQMGQEVILRCVPISNHLYFYWYRQILGQKVEFLVSFYNNEISEKSEIFDDQFSVERPDGSNFTLKIRSTKLEDSAMYFCASGGSTHDTQYFGPGTRLTVL.

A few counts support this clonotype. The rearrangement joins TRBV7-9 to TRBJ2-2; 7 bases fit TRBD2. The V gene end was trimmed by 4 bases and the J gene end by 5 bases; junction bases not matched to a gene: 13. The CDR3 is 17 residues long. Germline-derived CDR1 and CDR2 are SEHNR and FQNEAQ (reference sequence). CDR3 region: CASSSGGRERLTGELFF. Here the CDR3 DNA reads TGTGCCAGCAGCTCCGGTGGGCGGGAGAGGCTGACCGGGGAGCTGTTTTTT.

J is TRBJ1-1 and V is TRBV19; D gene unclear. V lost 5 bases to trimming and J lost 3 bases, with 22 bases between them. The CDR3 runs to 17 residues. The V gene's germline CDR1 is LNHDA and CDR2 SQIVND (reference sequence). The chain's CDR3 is CASSPRYSTLKHTEAFF. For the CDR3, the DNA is TGTGCCAGTAGTCCACGGTACTCCACCCTGAAACACACTGAAGCTTTCTTT.

The CDR3 sequence is CASSREPDTQYF. The CDR3 DNA reads TGTGCCAGCAGCAGAGAGCCCGATACGCAGTATTTT. This chain joins TRBV5-5 and TRBJ2-3, with D hard to call. The CDR3 length is 12 residues. The germline V and J ends were trimmed by 4 bases and 6 bases, with 9 bases remaining between them. CDR1 and CDR2 (germline): SGHKS, YYEKEE (reference sequence). Based on the CDR3 plus reference TRBV5-5 and TRBJ2-3, the full variable domain is DAGVTQSPTHLIKTRGQQVTLRCSPISGHKSVSWYQQVLGQGPQFIFQYYEKEERGRGNFPDRFSARQFPNYSSELNVNALLLGDSALYLCASSREPDTQYFGPGTRLTVL.

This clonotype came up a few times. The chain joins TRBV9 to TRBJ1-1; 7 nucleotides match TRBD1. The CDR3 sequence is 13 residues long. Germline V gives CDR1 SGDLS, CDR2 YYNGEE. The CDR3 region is CPRRGDADTEAFF. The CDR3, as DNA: TGTCCCCGCAGGGGGGATGCTGACACTGAAGCTTTCTTT.

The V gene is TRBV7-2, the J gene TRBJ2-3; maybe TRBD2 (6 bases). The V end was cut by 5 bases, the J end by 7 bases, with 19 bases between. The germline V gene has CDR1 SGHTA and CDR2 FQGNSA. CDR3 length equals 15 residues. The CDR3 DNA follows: TGTGCCAGCAGCCTTGGGGCTAGCGATCCTCATACGCAGTATTTT. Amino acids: CASSLGASDPHTQYF. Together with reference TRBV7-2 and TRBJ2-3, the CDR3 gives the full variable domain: GAGVSQSPSNKVTEKGKDVELRCDPISGHTALYWYRQSLGQGLEFLIYFQGNSAPDKSGLPSDRFSAERTGGSVSTLTIQRTQQEDSAVYLCASSLGASDPHTQYFGPGTRLTVL.

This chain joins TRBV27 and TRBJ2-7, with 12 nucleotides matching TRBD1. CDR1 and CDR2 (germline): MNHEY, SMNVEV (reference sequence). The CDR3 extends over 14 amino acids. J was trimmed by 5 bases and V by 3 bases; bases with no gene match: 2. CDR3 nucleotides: TGTGCCAGCAGTTTCGGGACAGGGGGCAACGAGCAGTACTTC. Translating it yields CASSFGTGGNEQYF.

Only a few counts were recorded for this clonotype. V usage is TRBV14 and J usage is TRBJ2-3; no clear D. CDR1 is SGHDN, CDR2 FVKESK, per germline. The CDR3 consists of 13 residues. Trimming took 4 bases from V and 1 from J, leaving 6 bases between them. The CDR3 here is CASSPMRTDTQYF. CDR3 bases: TGTGCCAGCAGCCCTATGCGCACAGATACGCAGTATTTT.

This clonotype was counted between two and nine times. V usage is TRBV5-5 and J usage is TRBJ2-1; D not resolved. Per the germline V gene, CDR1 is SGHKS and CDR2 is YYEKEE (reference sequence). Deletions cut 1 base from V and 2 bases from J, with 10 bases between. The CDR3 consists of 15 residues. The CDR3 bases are TGTGCCAGCAGCTTGCGCGGCGAAGCCTACAATGAGCAGTTCTTC. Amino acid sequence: CASSLRGEAYNEQFF.

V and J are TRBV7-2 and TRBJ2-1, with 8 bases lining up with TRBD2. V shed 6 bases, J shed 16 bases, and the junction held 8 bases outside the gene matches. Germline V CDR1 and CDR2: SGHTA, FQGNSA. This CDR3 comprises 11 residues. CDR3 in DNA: TGTGCCAGCAGTACCGGGACTAGGATTTTCTTC. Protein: CASSTGTRIFF.

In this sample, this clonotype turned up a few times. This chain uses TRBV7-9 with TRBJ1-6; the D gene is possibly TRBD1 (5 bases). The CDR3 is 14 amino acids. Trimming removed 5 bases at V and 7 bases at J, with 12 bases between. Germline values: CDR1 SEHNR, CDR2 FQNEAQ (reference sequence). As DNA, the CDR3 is TGTGCCAGCAGCCCCCGGGACGAAAATTCACCCCTCCACTTT. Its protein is CASSPRDENSPLHF. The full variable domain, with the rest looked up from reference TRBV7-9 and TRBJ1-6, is DTGVSQNPRHKITKRGQNVTFRCDPISEHNRLYWYRQTLGQGPEFLTYFQNEAQLEKSRLLSDRFSAERPKGSFSTLEIQRTEQGDSAMYLCASSPRDENSPLHFGNGTRLTVT.